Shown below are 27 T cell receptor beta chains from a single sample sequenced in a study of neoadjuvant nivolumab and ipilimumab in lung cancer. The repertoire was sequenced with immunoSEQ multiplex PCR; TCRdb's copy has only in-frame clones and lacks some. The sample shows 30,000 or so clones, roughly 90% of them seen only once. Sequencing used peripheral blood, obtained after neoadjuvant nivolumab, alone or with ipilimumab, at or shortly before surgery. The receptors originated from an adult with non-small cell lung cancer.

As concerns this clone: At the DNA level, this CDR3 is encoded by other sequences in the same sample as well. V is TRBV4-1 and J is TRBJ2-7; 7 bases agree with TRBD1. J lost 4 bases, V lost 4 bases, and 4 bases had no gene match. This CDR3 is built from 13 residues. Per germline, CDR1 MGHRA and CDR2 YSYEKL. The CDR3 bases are TGCGCCAGCAGCCGGGGACAGAGTTACGAGCAGTACTTC. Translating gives CASSRGQSYEQYF.

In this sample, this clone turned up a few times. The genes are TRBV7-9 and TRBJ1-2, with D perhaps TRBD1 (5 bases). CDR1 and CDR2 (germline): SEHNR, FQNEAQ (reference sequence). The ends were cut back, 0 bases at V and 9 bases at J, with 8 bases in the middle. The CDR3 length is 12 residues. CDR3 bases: TGTGCCAGCAGCTTAGCTCAGGGCCGCTACACCTTC. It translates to CASSLAQGRYTF.

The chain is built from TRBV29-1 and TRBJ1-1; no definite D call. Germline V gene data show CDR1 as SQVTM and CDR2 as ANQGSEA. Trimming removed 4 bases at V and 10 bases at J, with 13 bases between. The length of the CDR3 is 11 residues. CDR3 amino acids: CSVVGGGGAFF. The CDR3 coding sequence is TGCAGCGTTGTAGGAGGTGGCGGAGCTTTCTTT.

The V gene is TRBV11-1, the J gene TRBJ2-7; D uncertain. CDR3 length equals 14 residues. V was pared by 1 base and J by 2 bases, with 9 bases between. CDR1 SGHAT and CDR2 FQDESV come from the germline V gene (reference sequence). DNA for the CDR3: TGTGCCAGCAGCTTAGGGGCAGGAACCTACGAGCAGTACTTC. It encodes CASSLGAGTYEQYF.

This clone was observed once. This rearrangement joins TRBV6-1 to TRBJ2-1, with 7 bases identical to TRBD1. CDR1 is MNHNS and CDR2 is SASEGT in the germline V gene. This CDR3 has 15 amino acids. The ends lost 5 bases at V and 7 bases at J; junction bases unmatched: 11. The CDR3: CASSPGTVARNEQFF. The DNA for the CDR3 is TGTGCCAGCAGTCCCGGGACAGTTGCGAGGAATGAGCAGTTCTTC.

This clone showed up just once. CDR3 nucleotides: TGTGCCAGCAGCCGGACTAGCGGGAGGGCCGTTGAGCAGTTCTTC. Translated, it gives CASSRTSGRAVEQFF. V and J are TRBV6-6 and TRBJ2-1; 15 bases fit TRBD2. V gave up 6 bases and J gave up 9 bases; unmatched junction bases: 6. Germline CDR1 reads MNHNY; CDR2 reads SVGAGI (reference sequence). There are 15 residues in the CDR3.

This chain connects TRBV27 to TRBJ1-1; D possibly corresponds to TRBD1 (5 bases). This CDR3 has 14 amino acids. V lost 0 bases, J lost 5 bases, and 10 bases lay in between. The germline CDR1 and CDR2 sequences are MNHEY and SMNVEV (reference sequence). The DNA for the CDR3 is TGTGCCAGCAGTTTATCCGGGGGGGGGACTGAAGCTTTCTTT. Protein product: CASSLSGGGTEAFF.

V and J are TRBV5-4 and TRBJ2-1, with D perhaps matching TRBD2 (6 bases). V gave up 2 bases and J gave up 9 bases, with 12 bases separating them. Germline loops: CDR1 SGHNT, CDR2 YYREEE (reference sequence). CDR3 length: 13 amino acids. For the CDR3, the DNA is TGTGCCAGCAGCTTAGCGGCGGAGGGTGAGCAGTTCTTC. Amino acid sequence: CASSLAAEGEQFF.

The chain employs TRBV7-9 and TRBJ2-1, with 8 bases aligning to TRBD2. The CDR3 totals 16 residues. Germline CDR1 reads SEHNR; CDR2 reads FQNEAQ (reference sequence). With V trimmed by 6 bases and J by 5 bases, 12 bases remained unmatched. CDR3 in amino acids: CASSPQTGGQDNEQFF. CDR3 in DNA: TGTGCCAGCAGTCCCCAGACGGGAGGGCAGGACAATGAGCAGTTCTTC.

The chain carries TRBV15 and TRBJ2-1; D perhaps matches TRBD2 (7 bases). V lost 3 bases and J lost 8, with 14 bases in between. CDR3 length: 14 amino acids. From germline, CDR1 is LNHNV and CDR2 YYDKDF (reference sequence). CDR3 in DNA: TGTGCCACCAGCAGGGCCCGGGGGGCCGATGAGCAGTTCTTC. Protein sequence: CATSRARGADEQFF.

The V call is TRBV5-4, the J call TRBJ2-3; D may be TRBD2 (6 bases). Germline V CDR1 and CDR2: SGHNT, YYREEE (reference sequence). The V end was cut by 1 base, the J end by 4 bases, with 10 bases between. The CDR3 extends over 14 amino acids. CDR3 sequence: CASSLPTSPDTQYF. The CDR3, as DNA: TGTGCCAGCAGCTTGCCAACTAGCCCAGATACGCAGTATTTT.

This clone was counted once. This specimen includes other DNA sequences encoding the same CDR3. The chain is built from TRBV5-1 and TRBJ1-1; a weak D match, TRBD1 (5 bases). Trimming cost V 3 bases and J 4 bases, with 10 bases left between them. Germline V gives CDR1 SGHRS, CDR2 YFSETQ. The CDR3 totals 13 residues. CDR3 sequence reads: CASSSQGGTEAFF. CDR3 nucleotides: TGCGCCAGCAGCTCCCAGGGAGGCACTGAAGCTTTCTTT. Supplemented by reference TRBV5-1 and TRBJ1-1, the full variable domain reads KAGVTQTPRYLIKTRGQQVTLSCSPISGHRSVSWYQQTPGQGLQFLFEYFSETQRNKGNFPGRFSGRQFSNSRSEMNVSTLELGDSALYLCASSSQGGTEAFFGQGTRLTVV.

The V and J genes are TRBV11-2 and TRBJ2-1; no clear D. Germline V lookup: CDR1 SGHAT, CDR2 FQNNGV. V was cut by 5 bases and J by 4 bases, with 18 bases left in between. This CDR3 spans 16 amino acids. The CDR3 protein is CASSDLRELIYNEQFF. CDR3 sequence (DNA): TGTGCCAGCAGCGACCTGAGAGAGTTGATATACAATGAGCAGTTCTTC.

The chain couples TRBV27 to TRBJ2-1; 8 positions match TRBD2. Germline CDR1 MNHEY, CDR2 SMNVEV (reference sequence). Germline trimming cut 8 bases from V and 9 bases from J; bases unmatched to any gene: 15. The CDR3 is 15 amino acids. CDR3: CASCSAGVGMREQFF. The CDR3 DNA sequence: TGTGCCAGCTGTTCAGCGGGAGTAGGAATGCGTGAGCAGTTCTTC.

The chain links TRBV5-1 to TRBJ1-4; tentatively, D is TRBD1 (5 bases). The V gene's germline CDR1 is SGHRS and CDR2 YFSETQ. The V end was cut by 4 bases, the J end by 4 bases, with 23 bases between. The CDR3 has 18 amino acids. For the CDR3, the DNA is TGCGCCAGCAGCCTCCGGGTCGGGACGGGTTATGGTAATGAAAAACTGTTTTTT. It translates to CASSLRVGTGYGNEKLFF.

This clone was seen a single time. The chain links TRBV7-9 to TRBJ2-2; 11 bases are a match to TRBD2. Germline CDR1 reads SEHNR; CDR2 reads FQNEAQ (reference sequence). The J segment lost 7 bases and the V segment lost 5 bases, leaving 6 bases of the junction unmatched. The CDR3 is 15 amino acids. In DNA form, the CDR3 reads TGTGCCAGCAGCCTTAGCGGGAGGGCTGGCGGGGAGCTGTTTTTT. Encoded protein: CASSLSGRAGGELFF.

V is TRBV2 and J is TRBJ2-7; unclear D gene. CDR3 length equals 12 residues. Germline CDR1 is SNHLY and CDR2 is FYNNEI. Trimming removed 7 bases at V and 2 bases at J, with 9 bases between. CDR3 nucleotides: TGTGCCAGCAAACCAGACACCTACGAGCAGTACTTC. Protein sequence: CASKPDTYEQYF.

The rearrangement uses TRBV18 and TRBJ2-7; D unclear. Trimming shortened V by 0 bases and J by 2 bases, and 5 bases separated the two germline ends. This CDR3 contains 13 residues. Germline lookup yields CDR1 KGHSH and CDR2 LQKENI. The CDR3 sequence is CASSPPSTYEQYF. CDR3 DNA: TGTGCCAGCTCACCACCGTCGACCTACGAGCAGTACTTC.

The CDR3 DNA reads TGTGCCAGCAGCCCTTCCTTCGGGCGAAGGGATGGCTACACCTTC. Translated: CASSPSFGRRDGYTF. The chain carries TRBV7-9 and TRBJ1-2, with no clear D. V dropped 5 bases and J dropped 6 bases, with 19 bases sitting between them. CDR1 and CDR2 (germline): SEHNR, FQNEAQ (reference sequence). The CDR3 runs to 15 residues.

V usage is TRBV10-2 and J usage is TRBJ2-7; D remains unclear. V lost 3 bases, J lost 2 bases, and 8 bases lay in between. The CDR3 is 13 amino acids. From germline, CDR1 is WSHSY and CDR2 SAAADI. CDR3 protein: CASSDNLAYEQYF. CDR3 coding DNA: TGCGCCAGCAGTGATAACCTGGCCTACGAGCAGTACTTC.

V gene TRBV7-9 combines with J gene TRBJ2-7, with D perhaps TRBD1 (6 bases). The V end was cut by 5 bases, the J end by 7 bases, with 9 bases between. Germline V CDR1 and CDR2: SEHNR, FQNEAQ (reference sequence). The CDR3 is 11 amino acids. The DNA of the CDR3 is TGTGCCAGCAGCCCTGGACAGGAGCAGTACTTC. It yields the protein CASSPGQEQYF.

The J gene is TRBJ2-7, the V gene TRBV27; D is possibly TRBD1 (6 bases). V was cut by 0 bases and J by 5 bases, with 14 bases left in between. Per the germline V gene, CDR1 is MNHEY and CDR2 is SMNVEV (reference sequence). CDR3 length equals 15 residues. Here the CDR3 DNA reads TGTGCCAGCAGTTTATCGGGCAGGGGTGGGGACGAGCAGTACTTC. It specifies CASSLSGRGGDEQYF.

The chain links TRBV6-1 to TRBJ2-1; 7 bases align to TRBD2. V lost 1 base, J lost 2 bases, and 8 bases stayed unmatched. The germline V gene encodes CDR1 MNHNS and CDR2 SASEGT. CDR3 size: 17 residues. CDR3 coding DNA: TGTGCCAGCAGTGAAGGGGCGGGAGAGATGACCTACAATGAGCAGTTCTTC. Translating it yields CASSEGAGEMTYNEQFF.

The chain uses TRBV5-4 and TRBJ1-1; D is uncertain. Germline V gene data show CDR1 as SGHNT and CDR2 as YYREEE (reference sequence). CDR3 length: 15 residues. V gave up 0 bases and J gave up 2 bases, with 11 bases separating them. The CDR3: CASSLDLGVNTEAFF. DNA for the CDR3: TGTGCCAGCAGCTTGGATTTAGGAGTTAACACTGAAGCTTTCTTT.

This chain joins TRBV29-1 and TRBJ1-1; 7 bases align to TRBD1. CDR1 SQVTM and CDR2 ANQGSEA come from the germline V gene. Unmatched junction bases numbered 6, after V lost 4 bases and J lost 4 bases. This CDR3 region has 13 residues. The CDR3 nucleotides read TGCAGCGTTGTTGACAGGGCAGGCACTGAAGCTTTCTTT. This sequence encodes CSVVDRAGTEAFF.

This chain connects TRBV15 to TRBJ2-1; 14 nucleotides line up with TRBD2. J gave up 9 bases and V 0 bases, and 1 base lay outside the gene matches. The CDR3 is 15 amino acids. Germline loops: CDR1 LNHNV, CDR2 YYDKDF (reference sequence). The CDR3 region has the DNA TGTGCCACCAGCAGAGATGGACTAGCGGGAGGTGAGCAGTTCTTC. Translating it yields CATSRDGLAGGEQFF.

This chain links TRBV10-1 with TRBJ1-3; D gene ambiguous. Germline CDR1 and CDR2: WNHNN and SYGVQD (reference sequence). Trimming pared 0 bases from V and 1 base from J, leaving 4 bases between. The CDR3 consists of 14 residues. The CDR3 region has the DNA TGCGCCAGCAGTGAGTCGGGTTCTGGAAACACCATATATTTT. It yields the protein CASSESGSGNTIYF.